Reported below is one T cell receptor beta chain. Its matching antigen is unknown. This sample is part of a study of breast tumors, draining lymph nodes, adjacent tissues. One entry per CDR3 protein results from TCRdb running MiXCR on the multiplex PCR reads. Among some 22,000 distinct CDR3 sequences, 60% to 70% were seen once, and the ten largest hold about 25%. Study results and limitations: Luminal-like breast cancer showed significantly greater tumor-nontumor repertoire similarity than basal-like breast cancer did. Compared with lymph nodes, tumors were less diverse; compared with nontumor tissue, more. Tumor T cell lymph node origin was a supported hypothesis, not proven.

Looked up from germline, CDR1 is DFQATT and CDR2 is SNEGSKA (reference sequence). V gave up 5 bases and J gave up 5 bases; unmatched junction bases: 6. CDR3 size: 14 residues. The specimen was tumor-adjacent breast tissue. V usage is TRBV20-1 and J usage is TRBJ2-1, with 10 bases matching TRBD2. The sequence was collected from a female donor with breast cancer. Some clones in this sample may be carry-over from other donors' samples. In nucleotides, the CDR3 is TGCAGTGCTCAACTAGCGGGACGACACAATGAGCAGTTCTTC. This encodes CSAQLAGRHNEQFF.